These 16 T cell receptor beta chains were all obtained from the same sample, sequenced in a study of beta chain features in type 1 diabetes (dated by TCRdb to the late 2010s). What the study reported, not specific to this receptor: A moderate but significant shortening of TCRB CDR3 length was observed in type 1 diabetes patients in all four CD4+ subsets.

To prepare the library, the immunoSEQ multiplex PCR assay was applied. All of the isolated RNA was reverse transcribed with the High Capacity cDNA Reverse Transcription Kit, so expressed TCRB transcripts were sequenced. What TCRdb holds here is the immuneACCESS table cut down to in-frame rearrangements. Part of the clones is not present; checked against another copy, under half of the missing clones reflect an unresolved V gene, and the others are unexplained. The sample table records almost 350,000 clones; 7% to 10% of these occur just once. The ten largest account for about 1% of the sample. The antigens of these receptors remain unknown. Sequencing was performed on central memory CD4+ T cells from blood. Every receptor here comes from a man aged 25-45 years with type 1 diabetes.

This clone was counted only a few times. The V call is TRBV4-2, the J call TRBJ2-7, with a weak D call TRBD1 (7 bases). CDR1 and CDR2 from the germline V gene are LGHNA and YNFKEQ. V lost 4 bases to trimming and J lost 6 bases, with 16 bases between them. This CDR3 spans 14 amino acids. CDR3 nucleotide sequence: TGTGCCAGCAGCCTAAAGCCAGGGGGGAGCGAGCAGTACTTC. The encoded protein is CASSLKPGGSEQYF.

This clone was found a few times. The chain's CDR3 is CASSSRIGARDEQFF. Written as DNA, the CDR3 is TGTGCCAGCAGCTCCAGAATAGGGGCTAGGGATGAGCAGTTCTTC. This chain uses TRBV14 with TRBJ2-1; maybe TRBD1 (5 bases). V gave up 5 bases and J gave up 8 bases, with 19 bases separating them. The CDR3 totals 15 residues. CDR1 and CDR2 from the germline V gene are SGHDN and FVKESK.

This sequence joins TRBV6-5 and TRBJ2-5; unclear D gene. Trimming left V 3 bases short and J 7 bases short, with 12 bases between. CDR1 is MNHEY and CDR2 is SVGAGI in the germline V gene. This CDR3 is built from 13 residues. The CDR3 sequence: CASSYRPDLTQYF. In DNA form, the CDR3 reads TGTGCCAGCAGTTATAGGCCGGATTTGACCCAGTACTTC.

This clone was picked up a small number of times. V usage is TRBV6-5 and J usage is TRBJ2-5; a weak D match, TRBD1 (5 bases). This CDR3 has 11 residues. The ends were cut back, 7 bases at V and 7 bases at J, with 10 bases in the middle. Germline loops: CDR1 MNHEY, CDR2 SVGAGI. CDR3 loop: CASTQGGTQYF. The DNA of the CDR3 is TGTGCCAGCACCCAGGGTGGGACCCAGTACTTC.

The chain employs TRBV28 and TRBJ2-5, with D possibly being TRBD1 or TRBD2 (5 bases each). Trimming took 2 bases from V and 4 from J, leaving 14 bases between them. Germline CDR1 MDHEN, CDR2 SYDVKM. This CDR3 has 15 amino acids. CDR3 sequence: CASSLSGQGLETQYF. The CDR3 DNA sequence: TGTGCCAGCAGTTTAAGCGGCCAGGGCCTAGAGACCCAGTACTTC.

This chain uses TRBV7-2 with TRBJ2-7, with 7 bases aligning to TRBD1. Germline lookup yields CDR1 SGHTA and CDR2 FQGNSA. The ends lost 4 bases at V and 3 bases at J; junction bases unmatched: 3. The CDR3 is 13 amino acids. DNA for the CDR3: TGTGCCAGCAGCTCAGACAGGGTCTACGAGCAGTACTTC. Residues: CASSSDRVYEQYF.

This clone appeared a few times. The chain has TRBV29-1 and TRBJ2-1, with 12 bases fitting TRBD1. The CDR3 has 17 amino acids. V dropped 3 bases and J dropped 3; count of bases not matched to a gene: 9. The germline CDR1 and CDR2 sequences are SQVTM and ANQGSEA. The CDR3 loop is CSVDPTRDRGHYNEQFF. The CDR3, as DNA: TGCAGCGTTGACCCAACCCGGGACAGGGGGCACTACAATGAGCAGTTCTTC.

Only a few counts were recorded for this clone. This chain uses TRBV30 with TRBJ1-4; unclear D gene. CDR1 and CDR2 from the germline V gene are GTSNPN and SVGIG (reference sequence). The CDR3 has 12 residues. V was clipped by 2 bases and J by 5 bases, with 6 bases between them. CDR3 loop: CAWSSRNEKLFF. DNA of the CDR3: TGTGCCTGGAGTTCGAGGAATGAAAAACTGTTTTTT.

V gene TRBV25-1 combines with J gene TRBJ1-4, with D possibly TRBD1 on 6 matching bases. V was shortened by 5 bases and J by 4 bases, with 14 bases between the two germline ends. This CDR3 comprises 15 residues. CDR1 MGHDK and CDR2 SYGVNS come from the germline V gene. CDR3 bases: TGTGCCAGCAGTAAGGGACACGCCGTTAATGAAAAACTGTTTTTT. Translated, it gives CASSKGHAVNEKLFF.

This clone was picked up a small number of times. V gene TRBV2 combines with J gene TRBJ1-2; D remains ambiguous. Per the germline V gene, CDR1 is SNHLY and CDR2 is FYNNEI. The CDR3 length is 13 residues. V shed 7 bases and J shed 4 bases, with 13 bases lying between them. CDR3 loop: CASNPISTYGYTF. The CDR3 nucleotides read TGTGCCAGCAACCCGATCTCTACCTATGGCTACACCTTC.

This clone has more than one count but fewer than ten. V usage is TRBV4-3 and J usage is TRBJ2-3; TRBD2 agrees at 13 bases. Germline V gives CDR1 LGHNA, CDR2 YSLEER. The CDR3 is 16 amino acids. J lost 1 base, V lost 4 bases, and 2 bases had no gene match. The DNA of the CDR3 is TGCGCCAGCAGCCGGGGGACTAGCGGGGGCACAGATACGCAGTATTTT. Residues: CASSRGTSGGTDTQYF.

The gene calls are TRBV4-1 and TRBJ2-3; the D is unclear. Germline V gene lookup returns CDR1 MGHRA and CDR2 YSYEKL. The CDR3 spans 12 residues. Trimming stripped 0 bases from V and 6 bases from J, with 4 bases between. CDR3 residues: CASSQDRDTQYF. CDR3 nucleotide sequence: TGCGCCAGCAGCCAAGATCGGGATACGCAGTATTTT.

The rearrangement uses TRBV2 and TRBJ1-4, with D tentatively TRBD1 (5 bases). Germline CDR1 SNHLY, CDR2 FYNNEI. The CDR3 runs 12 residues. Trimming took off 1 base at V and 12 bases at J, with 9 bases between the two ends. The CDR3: CASSEGRGELFF. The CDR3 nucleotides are TGTGCCAGCAGTGAAGGGAGGGGTGAACTGTTTTTT.

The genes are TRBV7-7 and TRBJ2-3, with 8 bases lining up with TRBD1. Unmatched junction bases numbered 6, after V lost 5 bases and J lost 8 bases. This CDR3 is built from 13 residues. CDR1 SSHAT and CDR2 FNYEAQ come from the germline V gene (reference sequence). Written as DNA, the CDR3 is TGTGCCAGCAGCCCACAGGGGGATTCTACGCAGTATTTT. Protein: CASSPQGDSTQYF.

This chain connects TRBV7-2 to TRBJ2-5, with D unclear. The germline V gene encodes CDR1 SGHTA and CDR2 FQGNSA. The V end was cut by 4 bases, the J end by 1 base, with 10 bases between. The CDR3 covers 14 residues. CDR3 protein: CASSSSAGQETQYF. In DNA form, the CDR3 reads TGTGCCAGCAGCTCCTCGGCAGGCCAAGAGACCCAGTACTTC.

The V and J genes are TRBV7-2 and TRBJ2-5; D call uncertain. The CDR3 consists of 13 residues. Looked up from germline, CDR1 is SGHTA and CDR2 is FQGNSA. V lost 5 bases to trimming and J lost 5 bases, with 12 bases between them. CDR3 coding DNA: TGTGCCAGCAGCCGCAGAAGGATGGAGACCCAGTACTTC. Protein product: CASSRRRMETQYF.